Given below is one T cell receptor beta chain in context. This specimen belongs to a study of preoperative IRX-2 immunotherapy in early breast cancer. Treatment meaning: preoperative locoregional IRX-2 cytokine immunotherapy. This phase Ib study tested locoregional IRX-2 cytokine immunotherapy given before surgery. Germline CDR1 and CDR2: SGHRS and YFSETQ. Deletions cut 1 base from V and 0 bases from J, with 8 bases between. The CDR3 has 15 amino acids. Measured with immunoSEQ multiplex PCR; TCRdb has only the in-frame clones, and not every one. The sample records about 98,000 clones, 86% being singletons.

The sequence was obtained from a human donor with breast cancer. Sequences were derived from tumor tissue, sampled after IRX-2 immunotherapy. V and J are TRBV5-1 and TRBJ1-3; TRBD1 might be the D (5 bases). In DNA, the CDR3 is TGCGCCAGCAGCTTGCAAGGGGCCTCTGGAAACACCATATATTTT. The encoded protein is CASSLQGASGNTIYF.